Listed below are T cell receptor beta chains from one sample, sequenced in a study of radiation and T cells in renal cell carcinoma. Method: immunoSEQ multiplex PCR; TCRdb's copy keeps in-frame clones and lacks some. Of about 140,000 clones in the sample, approximately 82% are singletons; the top ten hold roughly a quarter. Sequenced material: blood, taken from a patient whose treatment included radiotherapy and nephrectomy. The receptors were gathered from a woman aged 50 to 60 with renal cell carcinoma. CDR3s include the opening cysteine and the closing phenylalanine or tryptophan. A D gene is named only where the DNA matches it firmly. Some rows have no size entry. The others give once, few or many, or a class for an expanded clone.

>-|TRBV7-2|-|TRBJ1-2|16
TGTGCCAGCAGCCCCGGGGGGGCGGGGGCTAGGGATGGCTACACCTTC
CASSPGGAGARDGYTF
>few|TRBV2|-|TRBJ1-5|13
TGTGCCAGCAGTGATAAGACAGTTCAGCCCCAGCATTTT
CASSDKTVQPQHF
>once|TRBV6-5|-|TRBJ1-5|15
TGTGCCAGCAGTTACTCGAGGGGGGGACATCAGCCCCAGCATTTT
CASSYSRGGHQPQHF
>-|TRBV2|-|TRBJ2-7|12
TGTGCCAGCAGTTACGGACAGTATGGGCAGTACTTC
CASSYGQYGQYF
>-|TRBV7-2|-|TRBJ1-3|16
TGTGCCAGCAGCTTTACGGGACCGAGCTCTGGAAACACCATATATTTT
CASSFTGPSSGNTIYF
>-|TRBV5-4|-|TRBJ2-7|14
TGTGCCAGCAGCTTCTTTTCGGGAGCGGACGAGCAGTACTTC
CASSFFSGADEQYF
>-|TRBV9|-|TRBJ1-4|16
TGTGCCAGCAGCCCGGGGAGAGGAGGCACTAATGAAAAACTGTTTTTT
CASSPGRGGTNEKLFF
>few|TRBV7-9|TRBD1|TRBJ1-1|12
TGTGCCAGCAGACGGACAGGAGCTGAAGCTTTCTTT
CASRRTGAEAFF
>-|TRBV6-5|-|TRBJ2-5|13
TGTGCCAGCAGTTCCCTCGGCTGGGAGACCCAGTACTTC
CASSSLGWETQYF
>-|TRBV2|-|TRBJ1-3|15
TGTGCCAGCAGAGTCCAACGGGACATCGGCGAAACCATATATTTT
CASRVQRDIGETIYF
>-|TRBV28|-|TRBJ2-1|14
TGTGCCAGCAGCGACCCGCCACAGACTAATGAGCAGTTCTTC
CASSDPPQTNEQFF
>-|TRBV6-5|TRBD2|TRBJ2-3|15
TGTGCCAGCAGTGTAATAGCGGGAGGACCAGATACGCAGTATTTT
CASSVIAGGPDTQYF
>-|TRBV11-3|-|TRBJ2-7|14
TGTGCCAGCAGCTCGCGGGCCAGCTCCTACGAGCAGTACTTC
CASSSRASSYEQYF
>-|TRBV5-4|-|TRBJ1-2|13
TGTGCCAGCAGCTTGTCCTCGGACTATGGCTACACCTTC
CASSLSSDYGYTF
>once|TRBV29-1|-|TRBJ1-1|15
TGCAGCGTACGAGTCCACGGAGACAAGAACACTGAAGCTTTCTTT
CSVRVHGDKNTEAFF
>-|TRBV5-1|-|TRBJ1-1|19
TGCGCCAGCAGCTTGGTCGTCGGAACCCAGACGGCCTGGAACACTGAAGCTTTCTTT
CASSLVVGTQTAWNTEAFF
>-|TRBV6-1|TRBD1|TRBJ1-6|15
TGTGCCAGCAGTGAATGGGACAGGGCTAATTCACCCCTCCACTTT
CASSEWDRANSPLHF
>-|TRBV6-5|-|TRBJ2-7|14
TGTGCCAGCAGTTACTCGACAGTCACCCACGAGCAGTACTTC
CASSYSTVTHEQYF
>-|TRBV27|-|TRBJ2-7|15
TGTGCCAGCCGCTTGATACTGGGGCAGGGGAAAGAGCAGTACTTC
CASRLILGQGKEQYF
>-|TRBV14|-|TRBJ2-1|16
TGTGCCAGCAGCCCCCGGTTTGACCCTGGAGGGCGTGAGCAGTTCTTC
CASSPRFDPGGREQFF
>-|TRBV5-1|TRBD1|TRBJ1-2|16
TGCGCCAGCAGCTTGTCGACAGGGCGGGATAACTATGGCTACACCTTC
CASSLSTGRDNYGYTF
>once|TRBV5-1|-|TRBJ2-7|12
TGCGCCAGCAGCCCAGGGGCAAACGAGCAGTACTTC
CASSPGANEQYF
>once|TRBV5-1|-|TRBJ2-1|14
TGCGCCAGCAGCTTAGCCGGGACAAAAGGTGAGCAGTTCTTC
CASSLAGTKGEQFF
>once|TRBV5-6|-|TRBJ1-5|16
TGTGCCAGCAGCCGCCACAGGGCTCCCTACAATCAGCCCCAGCATTTT
CASSRHRAPYNQPQHF
>-|TRBV28|-|TRBJ1-5|14
TGTGCCAGCAGTTTACGGCAGACCAATCAGCCCCAGCATTTT
CASSLRQTNQPQHF
>few|TRBV18|-|TRBJ1-1|14
TGTGCCAGCTCACCGAGCAGGCAGAACACTGAAGCTTTCTTT
CASSPSRQNTEAFF
>-|TRBV2|-|TRBJ1-5|14
TGTGCCAGCAGCCCTTCGCTGAGCAATCAGCCCCAGCATTTT
CASSPSLSNQPQHF
>once|TRBV5-1|-|TRBJ1-4|16
TGCGCCAGCAGCTTGGAGGCATCCCAGGGCTCAGGGAGACTGTTTTTT
CASSLEASQGSGRLFF
>-|TRBV10-3|-|TRBJ2-3|16
TGTGCCATCAGTGTTTATGGGCTAGAACAGGGAGATACGCAGTATTTT
CAISVYGLEQGDTQYF
>-|TRBV5-1|-|TRBJ2-2|16
TGCGCCAGCAGCCCTACAGGGAAGAGGAACACCGGGGAGCTGTTTTTT
CASSPTGKRNTGELFF
>-|TRBV4-2|TRBD2|TRBJ2-5|18
TGTGCCAGCAGCCAAGATCGGGGACTAGCGGGAGAACAAGAGACCCAGTACTTC
CASSQDRGLAGEQETQYF
>-|TRBV6-6|-|TRBJ1-5|15
TGTGCCAGCACCGCCGGGACCACCAGTATCCAGCCCCAGCATTTT
CASTAGTTSIQPQHF
>once|TRBV5-4|TRBD2|TRBJ2-7|12
TGTGCCAGCAGCGGGGGAGGGGACGAGCAGTACTTC
CASSGGGDEQYF
>-|TRBV15|-|TRBJ1-1|14
TGTGCCACCAGGGGGGTTCTCAGCGGGACTGAAGCTTTCTTT
CATRGVLSGTEAFF
>few|TRBV6-5|-|TRBJ1-3|14
TGTGCCAGCAGCCCCCAGGGCGGCGGAAACACCATATATTTT
CASSPQGGGNTIYF
>-|TRBV7-2|-|TRBJ1-1|14
TGTGCCAGCAGCTTAGTAACGGGATACACTGAAGCTTTCTTT
CASSLVTGYTEAFF
>-|TRBV5-1|-|TRBJ2-1|15
TGCGCCAGCAGCTTGGCCACTATCGGTATCAATGAGCAGTTCTTC
CASSLATIGINEQFF
>-|TRBV19|TRBD2|TRBJ2-1|16
TGTGCCAGTAGTCCTCGGACTAGCGGGGCCTACAATGAGCAGTTCTTC
CASSPRTSGAYNEQFF
>few|TRBV10-3|-|TRBJ2-7|15
TGTGCCATCACTCAAGGCCCGAGACGGACCTACGAGCAGTACTTC
CAITQGPRRTYEQYF
>-|TRBV6-6|TRBD2|TRBJ2-5|14
TGTGCCAGCAGTTACTCAGCGGGGGGGGAGACCCAGTACTTC
CASSYSAGGETQYF
>-|TRBV7-2|-|TRBJ2-2|13
TGTGCCAGCAGCGGAGGACAGACCGGGGAGCTGTTTTTT
CASSGGQTGELFF
>-|TRBV5-1|-|TRBJ2-2|15
TGCGCCAGCAGCTTGGTCGTCCGGGCCACCGGGGAGCTGTTTTTT
CASSLVVRATGELFF
>-|TRBV7-2|-|TRBJ1-5|12
TGTGCCAGCAGCTCCCGGAATCAGCCCCAGCATTTT
CASSSRNQPQHF
>-|TRBV14|-|TRBJ2-2|15
TGTGCCAGCAGCCAAGAGCTTGGAAACACCGGGGAGCTGTTTTTT
CASSQELGNTGELFF
>-|TRBV4-1|TRBD1|TRBJ2-5|15
TGCGCCAGCAGCCAAGGGGACAGGGGAAAAGAGACCCAGTACTTC
CASSQGDRGKETQYF